These 15 T cell receptor beta chains were sequenced from one sample in a study of shared clonotypes between healthy human individuals. The assay was immunoSEQ multiplex PCR, and TCRdb's table has in-frame clones only and misses some. The data contain some 2,100,000 clones, under 97% of them seen just once; the ten biggest clones take up more than 0.1%. Material: naive CD4+ T cells sorted from blood. Stated subset: CD45RA+ positively selected. The source of these receptors is a man aged 18 to 30 in good health.

This chain joins TRBV6-5 and TRBJ2-1; TRBD2 matches at 13 bases. This CDR3 is built from 15 residues. Germline V CDR1 and CDR2: MNHEY, SVGAGI. V was pared by 0 bases and J by 11 bases, with 4 bases of the junction left unmatched. The CDR3 here is CASSYSGLAGEKQFF. The CDR3 nucleotides read TGTGCCAGCAGTTACTCCGGACTAGCGGGAGAGAAGCAGTTCTTC.

Worth noting for this clone: Germline and junction disagree at one end, which may indicate a read error. The V and J genes are TRBV7-8 and TRBJ2-7; D may be TRBD1 (5 bases). CDR1 is SGHVS and CDR2 is FQNEAQ in the germline V gene. The CDR3 extends over 13 amino acids. The CDR3 bases are TGTGCCAGCAGGCGAAATCCGGATACAGGTTTTTTATTC. This encodes CASRRNPDTGFLF.

Remarks on this clone: This CDR3 is also generated by other DNA sequences in the sample. CDR3 protein: CASSFGDQETQYF. The CDR3 region has the DNA TGTGCCAGCAGCTTTGGGGACCAAGAGACCCAGTACTTC. The chain carries TRBV11-2 and TRBJ2-5; the D is unclear. Trimming shortened V by 3 bases and J by 0 bases, and 5 bases separated the two germline ends. Germline values: CDR1 SGHAT, CDR2 FQNNGV. CDR3 length equals 13 residues. Drawing the rest from reference TRBV11-2 and TRBJ2-5, the complete variable domain is EAGVAQSPRYKIIEKRQSVAFWCNPISGHATLYWYQQILGQGPKLLIQFQNNGVVDDSQLPKDRFSAERLKGVDSTLKIQPAKLEDSAVYLCASSFGDQETQYFGPGTRLLVL.

The V gene is TRBV10-3, the J gene TRBJ2-6; no firm D call. Germline CDR1 reads ENHRY; CDR2 reads SYGVKD. Trimming removed 8 bases at V and 2 bases at J, with 10 bases between. This CDR3 contains 14 residues. CDR3 coding DNA: TGTGCCATCCTTAAAGGAACTGGGGCCAACGTCCTGACTTTC. It yields the protein CAILKGTGANVLTF.

The genes are TRBV7-9 and TRBJ2-7; 9 bases are a match to TRBD2. J lost 5 bases, V lost 2 bases, and 4 bases had no gene match. Germline V gene data show CDR1 as SEHNR and CDR2 as FQNEAQ (reference sequence). There are 14 residues in the CDR3. The CDR3 coding sequence is TGTGCCAGCAGCTTAACTAGCGGGTCGGACGAGCAGTACTTC. This gives the protein CASSLTSGSDEQYF. The complete variable domain, with remaining parts taken from reference TRBV7-9 and TRBJ2-7, reads DTGVSQNPRHKITKRGQNVTFRCDPISEHNRLYWYRQTLGQGPEFLTYFQNEAQLEKSRLLSDRFSAERPKGSFSTLEIQRTEQGDSAMYLCASSLTSGSDEQYFGPGTRLTVT.

The V gene is TRBV7-3, the J gene TRBJ2-1, with 13 bases fitting TRBD2. Trimming cost V 6 bases and J 10 bases; bases outside gene matches: 6. Germline CDR1 and CDR2: SGHTA and FQGTGA. This CDR3 comprises 14 residues. The CDR3 coding sequence is TGTGCCAGCAGTAGGGGGACTAGCGGGGCCGAGCAGTTCTTC. Encoded protein: CASSRGTSGAEQFF.

The rearrangement uses TRBV25-1 and TRBJ1-3; D is possibly TRBD1 (6 bases). The CDR3 contains 15 residues. Germline CDR1 reads MGHDK; CDR2 reads SYGVNS. Trimming cost V 3 bases and J 0 bases, with 9 bases left between them. In DNA, the CDR3 is TGTGCCAGCAGTGACGGGGGCGGCTCTGGAAACACCATATATTTT. It is translated as CASSDGGGSGNTIYF.

This chain links TRBV5-6 with TRBJ2-5; 13 bases match TRBD2. This CDR3 is 17 amino acids long. V lost 3 bases, J lost 4 bases, and 9 bases stayed unmatched. CDR1 and CDR2 (germline): SGHDT, YYEEEE. CDR3 DNA sequence: TGTGCCAGCAGCTGGGGACTAGCGGGGTTGGGAGGAGAGACCCAGTACTTC. Translation gives CASSWGLAGLGGETQYF.

The chain is built from TRBV5-1 and TRBJ2-1; the D gene could be TRBD1 or TRBD2 (6 bases each). The CDR3 sequence is 15 residues long. V was clipped by 4 bases and J by 7 bases, with 18 bases between them. Germline loops: CDR1 SGHRS, CDR2 YFSETQ. CDR3 loop: CASSPEGRGRNEQFF. The CDR3 region has the DNA TGCGCCAGCAGCCCGGAGGGCAGGGGTAGAAATGAGCAGTTCTTC.

The CDR3 DNA sequence: TGTGCCAGCAGCTTAGAAGGGGGATACAGCACAGATACGCAGTATTTT. Translating it yields CASSLEGGYSTDTQYF. The rearrangement links TRBV7-8 to TRBJ2-3; a possible D gene is TRBD1 (6 bases). The length of the CDR3 is 16 residues. V gave up 1 base and J gave up 0 bases, with 11 bases separating them. Germline CDR1 SGHVS, CDR2 FQNEAQ.

As to this clone: This specimen includes other DNA sequences encoding the same CDR3. CDR3 in DNA: TGTGCCAGCAGCGTAGGGCTAACCAGCACAGATACGCAGTATTTT. It translates to CASSVGLTSTDTQYF. The chain carries TRBV9 and TRBJ2-3; unclear D gene. The CDR3 totals 15 residues. Trimming removed 0 bases at V and 0 bases at J, with 8 bases between. CDR1 SGDLS and CDR2 YYNGEE come from the germline V gene. Full variable domain (outside the CDR3, taken from reference TRBV9 and TRBJ2-3): DSGVTQTPKHLITATGQRVTLRCSPRSGDLSVYWYQQSLDQGLQFLIQYYNGEERAKGNILERFSAQQFPDLHSELNLSSLELGDSALYFCASSVGLTSTDTQYFGPGTRLTVL.

The V call is TRBV19, the J call TRBJ1-2; D unclear. Germline loops: CDR1 LNHDA, CDR2 SQIVND (reference sequence). Trimming took off 0 bases at V and 7 bases at J, with 9 bases between the two ends. CDR3 length: 13 amino acids. CDR3: CASSIDPGSGYTF. DNA for the CDR3: TGTGCCAGTAGTATAGACCCAGGCTCTGGCTACACCTTC.

CDR3 residues: CASSRLTGEGEKLFF. The CDR3, as DNA: TGCGCCAGCAGCCGACTAACAGGGGAAGGTGAAAAACTGTTTTTT. The chain joins TRBV5-1 to TRBJ1-4, with 7 bases lining up with TRBD1. The CDR3 length is 15 residues. The germline gives CDR1 SGHRS, CDR2 YFSETQ. With V trimmed by 4 bases and J by 7 bases, 10 bases remained unmatched. Looking up the rest from reference TRBV5-1 and TRBJ1-4 gives the full variable domain: KAGVTQTPRYLIKTRGQQVTLSCSPISGHRSVSWYQQTPGQGLQFLFEYFSETQRNKGNFPGRFSGRQFSNSRSEMNVSTLELGDSALYLCASSRLTGEGEKLFFGSGTQLSVL.

This rearrangement joins TRBV2 to TRBJ2-4; perhaps TRBD1 as D (6 bases). V was pared by 8 bases and J by 6 bases, with 14 bases between. This CDR3 region has 13 residues. Germline-derived CDR1 and CDR2 are SNHLY and FYNNEI. The CDR3 here is CASGSGTPNIQYF. The CDR3 bases are TGTGCCAGCGGGTCTGGGACACCAAACATTCAGTACTTC.

The gene calls are TRBV11-2 and TRBJ2-5; D is unclear. Per germline, CDR1 SGHAT and CDR2 FQNNGV. This CDR3 comprises 12 residues. V gave up 5 bases and J gave up 11 bases, with 15 bases separating them. CDR3 DNA sequence: TGTGCCAGCAGCCCCAAAGAGGCTCCACAGTACTTC. Translation gives CASSPKEAPQYF.